This TCR beta chain was profiled in a study of CD8+ T cells in alopecia areata. Study-level background: Twice daily, treated patients received 5 to 10 mg of oral tofacitinib. Scalp area affected, as a percentage, set the severity score of treated patients. General study results and limits: Persistence during tofacitinib was seen for many expanded lesional clones in scalp and blood. Clonality in lesional scalp, especially alopecia totalis/universalis, exceeded that of normal scalp.

RNA extraction and reverse transcription yielded cDNA as sequencing template. Profiled with immunoSEQ multiplex PCR; TCRdb holds only in-frame clones, not every one. Altogether about 250,000 clones are present, about 60% being singletons, with the ten largest covering about 0.93%. Unmatched junction bases numbered 3, after V lost 3 bases and J lost 2 bases. Germline V CDR1 and CDR2: LGHNA, YSLEER. The CDR3 sequence is 14 residues long. Points on this clone: Its antigen is undetermined.

Described treatment: oral pan-JAK inhibitor, 5-10 mg twice daily. This chain links TRBV4-3 with TRBJ1-2; TRBD1 matches at 7 bases. The TCR comes from a human donor with alopecia areata. Here the sequenced sample was CD4+ T cells sorted from blood, taken between weeks 51 and 54, from a patient treated with tofacitinib. CDR3 coding DNA: TGCGCCAGCAGCCAGCGAGGGGGCAACTATGGCTACACCTTC. Residues: CASSQRGGNYGYTF.